Listed here are 28 T cell receptor beta chains from one sample, sequenced in a study of cytomegalovirus exposure and HLA in healthy donors. PCR amplification relied on 60 Vbeta primers (plus 13 Jbeta primers). Data came from immunoSEQ multiplex PCR; TCRdb stores just in-frame clones and leaves some out. The sample lists some 98,000 clones; roughly 81% were seen once. Sequencing was done on a sample of PBMCs. These receptors came from a man in his forties in good health and CMV-seronegative.

The gene calls are TRBV6-5 and TRBJ2-1; no clear D. The CDR3 runs 14 residues. Deletions cut 2 bases from V and 10 bases from J, with 15 bases between. Per germline, CDR1 MNHEY and CDR2 SVGAGI. The CDR3 here is CASSYGLSTPEQFF. The CDR3 DNA follows: TGTGCCAGCAGTTACGGTCTCTCTACTCCGGAGCAGTTCTTC.

This sequence joins TRBV7-9 and TRBJ2-7; 7 positions agree with TRBD2. Germline values: CDR1 SEHNR, CDR2 FQNEAQ (reference sequence). The CDR3 consists of 17 residues. V shed 3 bases and J 0 bases; nucleotides not matched to a gene: 11. DNA for the CDR3: TGTGCCAGCAGCTTGGCTCCCGCTCTAGCGGCCTCCTACGAGCAGTACTTC. This gives the protein CASSLAPALAASYEQYF.

J is TRBJ2-1 and V is TRBV6-4; D is possibly TRBD2 (6 bases). Per germline, CDR1 MRHNA and CDR2 SNTAGT. V was cut by 3 bases and J by 0 bases, with 12 bases left in between. This CDR3 spans 16 amino acids. CDR3 residues: CASSDGGSSSYNEQFF. The CDR3 DNA sequence: TGTGCCAGCAGTGATGGGGGGAGTAGCTCCTACAATGAGCAGTTCTTC.

This chain uses TRBV7-6 with TRBJ2-5; 8 bases align to TRBD1. The J call may be in error: the DNA end matches TRBJ2-7 better. Germline CDR1 SGHVS, CDR2 FNYEAQ. The CDR3 is 14 residues long. The CDR3 nucleotides are TGTGCCAGCAGCCTTTGGGGGACAGGAACCGAGCAGTACTTC. Protein: CASSLWGTGTEQYF.

Turning to this clone: Sequence at one end of the junction differs from germline and may be a read error. The chain uses TRBV2 and TRBJ2-5; perhaps TRBD2 as D (5 bases). The CDR3 is made up of 15 amino acids. Germline V gives CDR1 SNHLY, CDR2 FYNNEI. For the CDR3, the DNA is TGTGCCAGCGGGAGTAAAAGGTGGCTTGAAGAGGCCCAGTACTTC. Its protein product is CASGSKRWLEEAQYF.

The chain combines TRBV7-2 with TRBJ2-1, with TRBD2 matching 9 bases. The CDR3 has 15 amino acids. Looked up from germline, CDR1 is SGHTA and CDR2 is FQGNSA. The J segment lost 6 bases and the V segment lost 4 bases, leaving 7 bases of the junction unmatched. CDR3: CASSSRAGGVNEQFF. The CDR3 DNA reads as TGTGCCAGCAGCTCCCGGGCGGGGGGGGTCAATGAGCAGTTCTTC.

The CDR3 is CATSRDHSSGNYGYTF. CDR3 sequence (DNA): TGTGCCACCAGCAGAGATCACAGTTCGGGGAACTATGGCTACACCTTC. The V call is TRBV15, the J call TRBJ1-2; no firm D call. V lost 0 bases and J lost 2, with 13 bases in between. This CDR3 contains 16 residues. CDR1 is LNHNV and CDR2 is YYDKDF in the germline V gene (reference sequence).

In this sample, this clone turned up a few times. This sequence joins TRBV11-2 and TRBJ2-3, with TRBD1 as a possible D gene (6 bases). In germline, CDR1 is SGHAT, CDR2 FQNNGV. This CDR3 comprises 15 residues. V lost 2 bases and J lost 3, with 12 bases in between. The CDR3 bases are TGTGCCAGCAGCTTACTCAGGGGTCCAACAGATACGCAGTATTTT. This translates into CASSLLRGPTDTQYF.

The CDR3 region is CASSFTGTANSPLHF. CDR3 nucleotides: TGCGCCAGCAGCTTTACTGGGACAGCCAATTCACCCCTCCACTTT. The chain employs TRBV5-1 and TRBJ1-6; 7 positions match TRBD1. The CDR3 sequence is 15 residues long. The V gene's germline CDR1 is SGHRS and CDR2 YFSETQ. J was trimmed by 7 bases and V by 2 bases; bases with no gene match: 6.

This clone has just one count. The chain links TRBV29-1 to TRBJ2-1; tentatively, D is TRBD2 (6 bases). Germline assignment: CDR1 SQVTM and CDR2 ANQGSEA. The CDR3 loop spans 13 amino acids. The V end lost 3 bases, the J end lost 0 bases, and 6 bases lay between the germline ends. The CDR3 loop reads CSVDGGSYNEQFF. CDR3 in DNA: TGCAGCGTTGACGGGGGCTCCTACAATGAGCAGTTCTTC.

The chain employs TRBV5-4 and TRBJ2-7; 13 bases are shared with TRBD2. Germline loops: CDR1 SGHNT, CDR2 YYREEE (reference sequence). This CDR3 region has 15 residues. The V gene end was trimmed by 4 bases and the J gene end by 2 bases; junction bases not matched to a gene: 3. The CDR3 region is CASSVGLAGTYEQYF. DNA of the CDR3: TGTGCCAGCAGCGTGGGACTAGCGGGGACCTACGAGCAGTACTTC.

The V call is TRBV27, the J call TRBJ1-4, with 10 bases identical to TRBD1. Germline CDR1 and CDR2: MNHEY and SMNVEV (reference sequence). The CDR3 sequence is 21 residues long. Losses at the gene ends were 0 bases for V and 3 bases for J; bases not matched to a gene: 16. CDR3 region: CASSLSSPDRGSGVANEKLFF. The DNA for the CDR3 is TGTGCCAGCAGTTTATCGAGCCCGGACAGGGGGTCCGGAGTTGCTAATGAAAAACTGTTTTTT.

The chain recombines TRBV6-5 with TRBJ2-5; 11 bases agree with TRBD2. This CDR3 has 14 residues. Unmatched junction bases numbered 0, after V lost 4 bases and J lost 2 bases. In germline, CDR1 is MNHEY, CDR2 SVGAGI. For the CDR3, the DNA is TGTGCCAGCAGTTCTAGCGGGGGGCAAGAGACCCAGTACTTC. Protein sequence: CASSSSGGQETQYF.

The chain carries TRBV12-5 and TRBJ2-5; 7 nucleotides line up with TRBD2. Germline CDR1 and CDR2: LGHNT and FRNRAP. Trimming cost V 5 bases and J 5 bases; bases outside gene matches: 5. CDR3 length: 13 residues. CDR3 in amino acids: CASGPSGAETQYF. The CDR3 DNA reads as TGTGCTAGTGGTCCAAGCGGGGCGGAGACCCAGTACTTC.

This chain uses TRBV5-8 with TRBJ2-1; D perhaps matches TRBD2 (5 bases). This CDR3 is built from 15 residues. Germline-derived CDR1 and CDR2 are SGHTS and YDEGEE. With 0 bases removed from V and 3 bases from J, the gap between germline ends came to 10 bases. The DNA for the CDR3 is TGTGCCAGCAGCTTGGGGCAGGCGGGCTACAATGAGCAGTTCTTC. Amino acids: CASSLGQAGYNEQFF.

This clone turned up a few times. The V call is TRBV4-1, the J call TRBJ1-3; TRBD1 agrees at 10 bases. The CDR3 runs to 19 residues. V gave up 4 bases and J gave up 4 bases; unmatched junction bases: 16. CDR1 is MGHRA, CDR2 YSYEKL, per germline. The CDR3 loop reads CASSPRGDRGSIVGNTIYF. The CDR3 DNA reads as TGCGCCAGCAGCCCGCGTGGGGACAGGGGAAGCATAGTGGGAAACACCATATATTTT.

This sequence joins TRBV10-3 and TRBJ2-1, with TRBD2 matching 7 bases. After removal of 4 bases from V and 4 bases from J, the junction contained 4 bases not matched to a gene. The length of the CDR3 is 14 residues. Germline V gene lookup returns CDR1 ENHRY and CDR2 SYGVKD. CDR3 in DNA: TGTGCCATCAGTGGTGGGACTATATACAATGAGCAGTTCTTC. Amino acids: CAISGGTIYNEQFF.

The chain links TRBV6-6 to TRBJ2-3; no clear D. V shed 6 bases and J shed 4 bases, with 8 bases lying between them. Germline CDR1 MNHNY, CDR2 SVGAGI (reference sequence). CDR3 length equals 12 residues. CDR3 sequence reads: CASSPRPDTQYF. CDR3 bases: TGTGCCAGCAGCCCGAGGCCAGATACGCAGTATTTT.

V is TRBV7-8 and J is TRBJ1-1; D unresolved. From germline, CDR1 is SGHVS and CDR2 FQNEAQ. The CDR3 is 14 residues long. The germline V and J ends were trimmed by 2 bases and 4 bases, with 11 bases remaining between them. CDR3 region: CASSLKGGLTEAFF. Written as DNA, the CDR3 is TGTGCCAGCAGCTTAAAGGGAGGGCTCACTGAAGCTTTCTTT. Drawing the rest from reference TRBV7-8 and TRBJ1-1, the complete variable domain is GAGVSQSPRYKVAKRGQDVALRCDPISGHVSLFWYQQALGQGPEFLTYFQNEAQLDKSGLPSDRFFAERPEGSVSTLKIQRTQQEDSAVYLCASSLKGGLTEAFFGQGTRLTVV.

The rearrangement links TRBV29-1 to TRBJ1-1, with D perhaps TRBD1 (6 bases). Germline loops: CDR1 SQVTM, CDR2 ANQGSEA. The CDR3 consists of 16 residues. The V gene lost 2 bases and the J gene lost 1 base, with 17 bases spanning the gap. The CDR3 bases are TGCAGCGTTGAAACATTCCTGACAGGCAAGAACACTGAAGCTTTCTTT. This gives the protein CSVETFLTGKNTEAFF.

The chain employs TRBV5-6 and TRBJ2-1; D is unresolved. CDR3 size: 13 residues. The germline V gene has CDR1 SGHDT and CDR2 YYEEEE. Trimming pared 0 bases from V and 5 bases from J, leaving 6 bases between. The DNA of the CDR3 is TGTGCCAGCAGCTTGGACTTCAACAATGAGCAGTTCTTC. It encodes CASSLDFNNEQFF. Full variable domain (remainder filled in from reference TRBV5-6 and TRBJ2-1): DAGVTQSPTHLIKTRGQQVTLRCSPKSGHDTVSWYQQALGQGPQFIFQYYEEEERQRGNFPDRFSGHQFPNYSSELNVNALLLGDSALYLCASSLDFNNEQFFGPGTRLTVL.

This chain links TRBV19 with TRBJ1-1; D is ambiguous. V was trimmed by 0 bases and J by 1 base, leaving 12 bases between them. Germline CDR1 reads LNHDA; CDR2 reads SQIVND (reference sequence). This CDR3 is 16 amino acids long. The CDR3 reads CASSIDRKQSNTEAFF. The DNA of the CDR3 is TGTGCCAGTAGTATAGATCGAAAACAGTCGAACACTGAAGCTTTCTTT.

This chain connects TRBV4-3 to TRBJ2-7, with D possibly matching TRBD1 (5 bases). Looked up from germline, CDR1 is LGHNA and CDR2 is YSLEER. The length of the CDR3 is 15 residues. Trimming cost V 0 bases and J 4 bases, with 13 bases left between them. CDR3 loop: CASSQDSQGWYEQYF. The CDR3 DNA follows: TGCGCCAGCAGCCAAGATTCGCAGGGATGGTACGAGCAGTACTTC.

The chain uses TRBV4-1 and TRBJ2-1; TRBD1 matches at 8 bases. J gave up 3 bases and V 1 base, and 5 bases lay outside the gene matches. The CDR3 covers 16 residues. Germline V gene sequence: CDR1 MGHRA, CDR2 YSYEKL. Here the CDR3 reads CASSQGYRGFYNEQFF. The CDR3 DNA sequence: TGCGCCAGCAGCCAAGGATACAGGGGGTTCTACAATGAGCAGTTCTTC.

Details on this clone: Other DNA sequences from this sample encode an identical CDR3 as well. The chain links TRBV18 to TRBJ2-3, with D unresolved. Looked up from germline, CDR1 is KGHSH and CDR2 is LQKENI. V was trimmed by 6 bases and J by 0 bases, leaving 10 bases between them. This CDR3 region has 14 residues. CDR3 in DNA: TGTGCCAGCTCGCCCTCTGCGAGCACAGATACGCAGTATTTT. Its translation: CASSPSASTDTQYF.

V usage is TRBV7-8 and J usage is TRBJ1-5, with no clear D. The germline V gene encodes CDR1 SGHVS and CDR2 FQNEAQ. Trimming stripped 10 bases from V and 1 base from J, with 14 bases between. CDR3 length: 14 amino acids. The chain's CDR3 is CATAGPGSNQPQHF. CDR3 sequence (DNA): TGTGCCACGGCGGGCCCGGGGAGCAATCAGCCCCAGCATTTT.

In this sample, this clone turned up a few times. The same CDR3 is also encoded by other DNA sequences in this sample. The gene calls are TRBV5-4 and TRBJ1-1; a possible D gene is TRBD1 (6 bases). Trimming removed 4 bases from V and 1 base from J, with 8 bases in between. The CDR3 consists of 13 residues. Germline CDR1 is SGHNT and CDR2 is YYREEE (reference sequence). CDR3 residues: CASSPTGNTEAFF. The CDR3 DNA is TGTGCCAGCAGCCCGACAGGGAACACTGAAGCTTTCTTT.

The chain recombines TRBV2 with TRBJ2-1, with D perhaps TRBD2 (5 bases). This CDR3 is 13 amino acids long. Germline loops: CDR1 SNHLY, CDR2 FYNNEI. Trimming took off 1 base at V and 9 bases at J, with 10 bases between the two ends. The CDR3 DNA reads TGTGCCAGCAGTGAAGAGAGAGGGCTTGAGCAGTTCTTC. This sequence encodes CASSEERGLEQFF.